Presented here are 23 T cell receptor beta chains from one specimen sequenced in a study of T-cell reconstitution after alpha-beta-depleted transplantation in children. Molecular barcoding with unique molecular identifiers was used for the TCRbeta library. TCRdb re-called the PCR reads through MiXCR, storing one row per CDR3 protein. In the table there are 550,000 to 600,000 distinct CDR3 sequences, roughly 23% of which are singletons. This material consisted of PBMCs, mostly from graft donor cells, taken 360 days after TCRalphabeta/CD19-depleted stem cell transplant. These receptors all stem from a boy under three years old who had a stem cell transplant for acute myeloid leukemia, so the T cells may come from the graft donor.

Only a few counts were recorded for this clonotype. The chain recombines TRBV6-2 or TRBV6-3 with TRBJ2-5; 10 nucleotides agree with TRBD2. Looked up from germline, CDR1 is MNHEY and CDR2 is SVGEGT. This CDR3 region has 15 residues. The junction had 2 bases not matched to a gene; V was cut back by 2 bases and J by 2 bases. CDR3 protein: CASSYGTSDQETQYF. The CDR3 region has the DNA TGTGCCAGCAGTTACGGGACTAGCGATCAAGAGACCCAGTACTTC.

This clonotype was seen more than once but under ten times. The gene calls are TRBV3-1 and TRBJ2-1; 7 bases line up with TRBD1. V shed 5 bases and J 6 bases; nucleotides not matched to a gene: 13. Germline V gene sequence: CDR1 LGHDT, CDR2 YNNKEL (reference sequence). The CDR3 totals 16 residues. The CDR3 loop is CASSWTNFRQGNEQFF. In DNA form, the CDR3 reads TGTGCCAGCAGCTGGACAAATTTTCGACAGGGCAATGAGCAGTTCTTC.

This clonotype was seen a few times. The chain employs TRBV5-6 and TRBJ1-3; 8 bases are shared with TRBD1. V was clipped by 2 bases and J by 0 bases; unmatched bases: 7. The CDR3 runs 17 residues. Germline V gene sequence: CDR1 SGHDT, CDR2 YYEEEE. CDR3: CASSLFDRGPSGNTIYF. The CDR3 bases are TGTGCCAGCAGCTTATTTGACAGGGGCCCCTCTGGAAACACCATATATTTT.

This clonotype was seen repeatedly, ten times or more. The chain joins TRBV20-1 to TRBJ2-1; 7 bases are a match to TRBD1. Germline loops: CDR1 DFQATT, CDR2 SNEGSKA (reference sequence). This CDR3 is 14 amino acids long. The V gene end was trimmed by 0 bases and the J gene end by 8 bases; junction bases not matched to a gene: 7. CDR3 DNA: TGCAGTGCTAGAGACCCTAGGGGGCGCGATGAGCAGTTCTTC. This sequence encodes CSARDPRGRDEQFF.

This chain uses TRBV20-1 with TRBJ1-5, with a weak D call TRBD1 (6 bases). The CDR3 is 18 amino acids. CDR1 and CDR2 (germline): DFQATT, SNEGSKA (reference sequence). V was shortened by 0 bases and J by 4 bases, with 22 bases between the two germline ends. Here the CDR3 reads CSARDLRATGPPNQPQHF. DNA of the CDR3: TGCAGTGCTAGAGATCTGAGGGCAACAGGGCCCCCGAATCAGCCCCAGCATTTT.

In this sample, this clonotype turned up many times. The chain joins TRBV7-9 to TRBJ2-7; TRBD1 matches 9 bases. Germline values: CDR1 SEHNR, CDR2 FQNEAQ (reference sequence). After removal of 2 bases from V and 2 bases from J, the junction contained 7 bases not matched to a gene. This CDR3 contains 16 residues. The CDR3, as DNA: TGTGCCAGCAGCTTAACCCGGGACAGGGCGACCTACGAGCAGTACTTC. This gives the protein CASSLTRDRATYEQYF.

In DNA form, the CDR3 reads TGCGCCAGCAGCCAAGATGAGGGCTGGGAAGCTTTCTTT. Amino acids: CASSQDEGWEAFF. V gene TRBV4-1 combines with J gene TRBJ1-1, with D unclear. The CDR3 loop spans 13 amino acids. Trimming removed 0 bases from V and 8 bases from J, with 10 bases in between. Germline CDR1 MGHRA, CDR2 YSYEKL.

This rearrangement joins TRBV20-1 to TRBJ1-4; TRBD1 agrees at 7 bases. The trim removed 6 bases at V and 5 bases at J, leaving 6 bases unmatched. The CDR3 is 13 amino acids. Germline-derived CDR1 and CDR2 are DFQATT and SNEGSKA (reference sequence). CDR3: CSAQDRRNEKLFF. The CDR3 DNA is TGCAGTGCCCAGGACAGGAGGAATGAAAAACTGTTTTTT.

This clonotype appeared a few times. CDR3 sequence (DNA): TGCAGTGCTAGAGATGTTGCGGTAAGCTCCTACGAGCAGTACTTC. Protein: CSARDVAVSSYEQYF. This chain links TRBV20-1 with TRBJ2-7; D gene ambiguous. V lost 0 bases and J 0 bases, leaving 12 bases between the germline ends. This CDR3 spans 15 amino acids. Looked up from germline, CDR1 is DFQATT and CDR2 is SNEGSKA (reference sequence).

This clonotype was counted many times. This sequence joins TRBV9 and TRBJ2-5; the D gene is possibly TRBD1 (6 bases). Deletions cut 3 bases from V and 5 bases from J, with 17 bases between. Germline CDR1 SGDLS, CDR2 YYNGEE. The CDR3 length is 15 residues. DNA for the CDR3: TGTGCCAGCAGCGAACAACCAGGGGTCTGGGAGACCCAGTACTTC. Protein: CASSEQPGVWETQYF.

This chain connects TRBV5-5 to TRBJ2-6; tentatively, D is TRBD1 or TRBD2 (5 bases each). This CDR3 is built from 16 residues. Germline CDR1 SGHKS, CDR2 YYEKEE (reference sequence). The V end lost 3 bases, the J end lost 2 bases, and 12 bases lay between the germline ends. CDR3 nucleotide sequence: TGTGCCAGCAGCTCAGACGTGGGGGCTGGGGCCAACGTCCTGACTTTC. Amino acids: CASSSDVGAGANVLTF. The whole variable domain, remainder taken from reference TRBV5-5 and TRBJ2-6, is DAGVTQSPTHLIKTRGQQVTLRCSPISGHKSVSWYQQVLGQGPQFIFQYYEKEERGRGNFPDRFSARQFPNYSSELNVNALLLGDSALYLCASSSDVGAGANVLTFGAGSRLTVL.

This chain connects TRBV20-1 to TRBJ1-2, with 9 bases fitting TRBD1. The length of the CDR3 is 13 residues. Germline CDR1 DFQATT, CDR2 SNEGSKA (reference sequence). J was trimmed by 7 bases and V by 3 bases; bases with no gene match: 6. CDR3 region: CSASLGQGFGYTF. CDR3 DNA: TGCAGTGCTAGCCTTGGACAGGGGTTTGGCTACACCTTC.

Many counts were recorded for this clonotype. The chain is built from TRBV7-9 and TRBJ2-5; TRBD2 is a possible D gene (5 bases). Germline V gene data show CDR1 as SEHNR and CDR2 as FQNEAQ (reference sequence). V gave up 5 bases and J gave up 2 bases, with 18 bases separating them. CDR3 size: 16 residues. As DNA, the CDR3 is TGTGCCAGCAGCCCATTCATGGTGGGAGTTCAAGAGACCCAGTACTTC. It yields the protein CASSPFMVGVQETQYF.

Ten or more counts support this clonotype. J is TRBJ1-5 and V is TRBV2, with TRBD1 as a possible D gene (6 bases). The V and J ends lost 8 bases and 6 bases respectively, with 14 bases between them. The CDR3 consists of 13 residues. From germline, CDR1 is SNHLY and CDR2 FYNNEI. The CDR3, as DNA: TGTGCCAGCGCGTGGGGGGCCGGTCAGCCCCAGCATTTT. Its protein is CASAWGAGQPQHF.

The chain joins TRBV9 to TRBJ2-1, with D tentatively TRBD2 (5 bases). The CDR3 consists of 15 residues. Trimming pared 3 bases from V and 4 bases from J, leaving 14 bases between. CDR1 SGDLS and CDR2 YYNGEE come from the germline V gene. CDR3 in DNA: TGTGCCAGCAGCGCCAACGGACTCCAGTACAATGAGCAGTTCTTC. It yields the protein CASSANGLQYNEQFF.

This sequence joins TRBV18 and TRBJ1-2; a possible D gene is TRBD1 (6 bases). Germline V gene lookup returns CDR1 KGHSH and CDR2 LQKENI. V lost 1 base and J 0 bases, leaving 18 bases between the germline ends. CDR3 length: 18 amino acids. CDR3 sequence reads: CASSPQGQGTRANYGYTF. The CDR3 DNA sequence: TGTGCCAGCTCACCACAAGGGCAGGGGACGCGAGCTAACTATGGCTACACCTTC.

The genes are TRBV7-2 and TRBJ2-1; 10 positions agree with TRBD2. V gave up 0 bases and J gave up 6 bases; unmatched junction bases: 8. CDR3 length: 17 amino acids. Germline CDR1 is SGHTA and CDR2 is FQGNSA. The CDR3 loop reads CASSLASGGLLFNEQFF. The CDR3 DNA is TGTGCCAGCAGCTTAGCTAGCGGGGGGTTACTTTTCAATGAGCAGTTCTTC.

V is TRBV28 and J is TRBJ2-7, with a possible D match to TRBD1 (6 bases). The V gene lost 0 bases and the J gene lost 5 bases, with 20 bases spanning the gap. CDR3 length equals 17 residues. Germline loops: CDR1 MDHEN, CDR2 SYDVKM. The CDR3 nucleotides are TGTGCCAGCAGTTTATGGGAGTTTCCCCAGGGGATCAACGAGCAGTACGTC. It translates to CASSLWEFPQGINEQYV.

This clonotype was counted a few times. The J gene is TRBJ2-7, the V gene TRBV7-2; no clear D gene. The germline gives CDR1 SGHTA, CDR2 FQGNSA. V shed 1 base and J shed 2 bases, with 12 bases lying between them. The CDR3 extends over 15 amino acids. CDR3 in amino acids: CASSLVWAATYEQYF. CDR3 DNA sequence: TGTGCCAGCAGCTTAGTTTGGGCCGCGACCTACGAGCAGTACTTC.

The table lists this clonotype with many counts. This chain joins TRBV15 and TRBJ2-5; 9 bases map to TRBD2. Looked up from germline, CDR1 is LNHNV and CDR2 is YYDKDF (reference sequence). V gave up 8 bases and J gave up 3 bases; unmatched junction bases: 7. This CDR3 region has 14 residues. CDR3 loop: CATALASGKETQYF. The CDR3 DNA sequence: TGTGCCACCGCCCTCGCTAGCGGGAAAGAGACCCAGTACTTC.

This clonotype turned up a few times. CDR3 sequence: CASSLKSGGTGELFF. CDR3 DNA sequence: TGCGCCAGCAGCTTGAAGAGCGGTGGGACCGGGGAGCTGTTTTTT. The V and J genes are TRBV5-1 and TRBJ2-2; D possibly corresponds to TRBD2 (5 bases). V was cut by 1 base and J by 5 bases, with 12 bases left in between. CDR3 length equals 15 residues. CDR1 is SGHRS and CDR2 is YFSETQ in the germline V gene. Complete variable domain (other parts from reference TRBV5-1 and TRBJ2-2): KAGVTQTPRYLIKTRGQQVTLSCSPISGHRSVSWYQQTPGQGLQFLFEYFSETQRNKGNFPGRFSGRQFSNSRSEMNVSTLELGDSALYLCASSLKSGGTGELFFGEGSRLTVL.

Many counts were recorded for this clonotype. The chain couples TRBV20-1 to TRBJ2-3, with 7 positions matching TRBD2. The length of the CDR3 is 15 residues. J was trimmed by 2 bases and V by 3 bases; bases with no gene match: 8. Germline assignment: CDR1 DFQATT and CDR2 SNEGSKA (reference sequence). The CDR3 region is CSASPFGGITDTQYF. For the CDR3, the DNA is TGCAGTGCTAGTCCCTTCGGGGGGATCACAGATACGCAGTATTTT.

The chain combines TRBV12-3 or TRBV12-4 with TRBJ2-7; the D gene is possibly TRBD2 (6 bases). Trimming took 1 base from V and 5 from J, leaving 9 bases between them. The CDR3 extends over 13 amino acids. CDR3 loop: CASSLGGVDEQYF. The DNA for the CDR3 is TGTGCCAGCAGTTTAGGGGGGGTTGACGAGCAGTACTTC.